This T cell receptor beta chain was identified in a study of blood T cell repertoires in COVID-19. Study summary: The samples span acute and convalescent COVID-19 from the United States, Italy and Spain. Sources were T cells, B-cell-depleted T cells, or PBMCs; the material itself was cDNA or gDNA.

This CDR3 has 10 amino acids. Trimming removed 4 bases from V and 6 bases from J, with 6 bases in between. The V gene's germline CDR1 is SQVTM and CDR2 ANQGSEA. While infection was still active, Seattle patients were enrolled and then followed longitudinally. Source study methods: Amplification of reference gene primers was used by the study to estimate nucleated cell counts. The repertoire was sequenced with immunoSEQ multiplex PCR; TCRdb's copy has only in-frame clones and lacks some. V, J and clone size derive from that table, while D and trimming were established from the DNA sequence. The repertoire includes 55,000 to 75,000 clones, approximately 77% of them detected once, and around 5.1% sits in the top ten.

This clonotype was sampled from a woman in her 70s with COVID-19, enrolled during active disease. The sequenced material came from peripheral blood. The rearrangement uses TRBV29-1 and TRBJ1-1, with D unresolved. CDR3 sequence: CSVVAAEAFF. The CDR3 DNA reads TGCAGCGTTGTAGCGGCTGAAGCTTTCTTT.